Sequencing of this TCR beta chain was carried out in a study of cytomegalovirus exposure and HLA in healthy donors. Overall study findings and caveats: Cytomegalovirus status was reportedly diagnosed by the classifier with high sensitivity and specificity.

To note about this clone: Its antigen is currently unknown.

Using immunoSEQ multiplex PCR, the repertoire was profiled, and TCRdb retains in-frame clones only, with some absent. This table holds 120,000 or so clones, roughly nine tenths found once. CDR1 and CDR2 (germline): LNHDA, SQIVND (reference sequence). Deletions cut 4 bases from V and 4 bases from J, with 12 bases between. The CDR3 runs 14 residues. The chain recombines TRBV19 with TRBJ2-3; D unresolved. This TCR came from a woman younger than 30 in good health and CMV-seronegative. Source material: PBMCs. The CDR3 region has the DNA TGTGCCAGTAGTACCTCTCTGGCCTCAGATACGCAGTATTTT. Amino acids: CASSTSLASDTQYF.